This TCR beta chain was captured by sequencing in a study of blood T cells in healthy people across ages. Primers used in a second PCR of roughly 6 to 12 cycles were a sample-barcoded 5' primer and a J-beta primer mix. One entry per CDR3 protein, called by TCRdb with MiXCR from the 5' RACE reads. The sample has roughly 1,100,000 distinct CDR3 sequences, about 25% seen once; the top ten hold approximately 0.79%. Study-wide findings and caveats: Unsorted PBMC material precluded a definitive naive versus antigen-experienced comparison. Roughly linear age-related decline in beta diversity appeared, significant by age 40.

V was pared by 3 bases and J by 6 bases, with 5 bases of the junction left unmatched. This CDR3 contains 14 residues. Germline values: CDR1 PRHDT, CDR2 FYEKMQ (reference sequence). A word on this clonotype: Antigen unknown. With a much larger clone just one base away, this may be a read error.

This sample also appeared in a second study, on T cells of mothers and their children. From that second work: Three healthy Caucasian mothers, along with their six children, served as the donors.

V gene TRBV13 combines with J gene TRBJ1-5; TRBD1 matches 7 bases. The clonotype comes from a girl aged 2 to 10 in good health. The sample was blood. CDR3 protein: CASSLKGAGQPQHF. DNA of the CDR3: TGTGCCAGCAGCTTGAAGGGGGCGGGTCAGCCCCAGCATTTT.